Each of the 5 T cell receptor beta chains below was sequenced from the same sample in a study of blood T cell repertoires in COVID-19. The protocol was immunoSEQ multiplex PCR, while the TCRdb copy is restricted to in-frame clones and leaves out a portion. The table has 200,000 or so clones, 90% seen once. Sequenced: peripheral blood. The receptor set was obtained from a young man with COVID-19, enrolled during active disease.

This clone was recorded once. The chain has TRBV24-1 and TRBJ1-5, with D possibly matching TRBD1 (6 bases). The CDR3 runs to 16 residues. Trimming removed 0 bases at V and 6 bases at J, with 14 bases between. CDR1 KGHDR and CDR2 SFDVKD come from the germline V gene. The chain's CDR3 is CATSDLFRAGVQPQHF. CDR3 coding DNA: TGTGCCACCAGTGATTTGTTCAGGGCAGGGGTTCAGCCCCAGCATTTT.

The CDR3 region is CASSRGQGRNTIYF. CDR3 bases: TGTGCCAGCAGCAGGGGACAGGGGAGAAACACCATATATTTT. The rearrangement uses TRBV28 and TRBJ1-3; 10 nucleotides agree with TRBD1. The CDR3 runs 14 residues. CDR1 and CDR2 from the germline V gene are MDHEN and SYDVKM. The J segment lost 5 bases and the V segment lost 6 bases, leaving 4 bases of the junction unmatched.

This chain connects TRBV12-5 to TRBJ1-6; D remains ambiguous. Trimming took off 8 bases at V and 5 bases at J, with 7 bases between the two ends. Germline V gene data show CDR1 as LGHNT and CDR2 as FRNRAP. The CDR3 extends over 12 amino acids. The CDR3 protein is CASNTNNSPLHF. In DNA, the CDR3 is TGTGCTAGTAATACTAATAATTCACCCCTCCACTTT.

This chain links TRBV27 with TRBJ1-5; possible D gene TRBD1, 6 bases. There are 17 residues in the CDR3. The germline V gene encodes CDR1 MNHEY and CDR2 SMNVEV (reference sequence). The V end lost 5 bases, the J end lost 4 bases, and 21 bases lay between the germline ends. CDR3 coding DNA: TGTGCCAGCAGTCTGGGGTCCACAGGGAATCTGAATCAGCCCCAGCATTTT. Translated: CASSLGSTGNLNQPQHF.

The V gene is TRBV6-5, the J gene TRBJ2-1; 11 bases match TRBD2. The CDR3 sequence is 14 residues long. V lost 8 bases, J lost 7 bases, and 7 bases stayed unmatched. Germline-derived CDR1 and CDR2 are MNHEY and SVGAGI. The CDR3, as DNA: TGTGCCAGCTGTCCGGGACTAGCGGCGAATGAGCAGTTCTTC. Its protein is CASCPGLAANEQFF.